These T cell receptor beta chains were read from a single sample in a study of T cell changes during pregnancy in multiple sclerosis. Data came from immunoSEQ multiplex PCR; TCRdb stores just in-frame clones and leaves some out. Among 89,000 or so clones listed, 91% were seen once. Sequencing was performed on PBMCs, taken in the first trimester of pregnancy. Receptors were obtained from a female donor in good health, serving as a control in a pregnancy study. Some clones in this sample may be carry-over from other donors' samples. Both conserved end residues are part of each CDR3. D genes are given only for firm matches. Part of the rows lack a size; the others show once, few, many or a class for expanded clones.

TRBJ1-3 NA TRBV15 NA CATSRTDKISGNTIYF TGTGCCACCAGCAGGACGGACAAGATCTCTGGAAACACCATATATTTT
TRBJ1-5 TRBD1 TRBV2 NA CASRTGEGRNQPQHF TGTGCCAGCCGGACAGGGGAAGGTAGGAATCAGCCCCAGCATTTT
TRBJ2-5 NA TRBV5-4 once CASSLWRQIETQYF TGTGCCAGCAGCTTATGGAGGCAGATAGAGACCCAGTACTTC
TRBJ1-3 NA TRBV10-2 NA CASSDGYTIYF TGCGCCAGCAGTGACGGGTACACCATATATTTT
TRBJ2-4 TRBD1 TRBV27 NA CASSREGPPDRGRRAKNIQYF TGTGCCAGCAGTAGGGAGGGGCCCCCTGACAGGGGGCGCAGGGCCAAAAACATTCAGTACTTC
TRBJ2-5 NA TRBV11-2 NA CASSLGVVGDKGTQYF TGTGCCAGCAGCTTAGGAGTTGTGGGGGACAAGGGAACCCAGTACTTC
TRBJ2-1 NA TRBV27 NA CAIRSYNEQFF TGTGCCATCCGGAGTTACAATGAGCAGTTCTTC
TRBJ2-4 TRBD2 TRBV7-9 once CAVTRGDGADF TGTGCCGTTACCCGGGGGGACGGTGCGGACTTC
TRBJ1-2 NA TRBV28 NA CASSYWQGNYGYTF TGTGCCAGCAGTTACTGGCAGGGGAACTATGGCTACACCTTC
TRBJ2-7 NA TRBV4-1 NA CASSHQPGSVTYEQYF TGCGCCAGCAGCCACCAACCGGGATCAGTTACCTACGAGCAGTACTTC
TRBJ2-2 TRBD1 TRBV9 NA CASSPRTGDGELFF TGTGCCAGCAGCCCCCGGACAGGGGACGGGGAGCTGTTTTTT
TRBJ2-7 TRBD1 TRBV5-1 few CASSFSGQGYEQYF TGCGCCAGCAGCTTTTCGGGACAGGGCTACGAGCAGTACTTC
TRBJ2-5 TRBD2 TRBV28 NA CASSLGLIAGVQETQYF TGTGCCAGCAGTTTGGGTTTGATAGCGGGGGTCCAAGAGACCCAGTACTTC
TRBJ2-5 TRBD1 TRBV2 NA CASRNTGTEETQYF TGTGCCAGCAGAAACACCGGGACAGAAGAGACCCAGTACTTC
TRBJ1-4 NA TRBV11-3 NA CASSRGGGTEKLFF TGTGCCAGCAGCCGCGGGGGGGGGACTGAAAAACTGTTTTTT
TRBJ2-1 TRBD1 TRBV11-2 NA CASSSRDRVDNEQFF TGTGCCAGCAGCTCCCGGGACAGGGTCGACAATGAGCAGTTCTTC
TRBJ1-1 NA TRBV4-1 NA CASSQREGTEAFF TGCGCCAGCAGCCAAAGGGAGGGCACTGAAGCTTTCTTT
TRBJ1-6 TRBD1 TRBV2 NA CASRGDRGPPPLHF TGTGCCAGCAGGGGCGACAGGGGCCCCCCACCCCTCCACTTT
TRBJ2-2 NA TRBV19 NA CASSFTGELFF TGTGCCAGTAGCTTCACCGGGGAGCTGTTTTTT
TRBJ1-3 NA TRBV7-8 NA CASSLTGPAGNTIYF TGTGCCAGCAGCTTAACAGGACCCGCCGGAAACACCATATATTTT
TRBJ2-1 NA TRBV10-2 NA CASNSLNEQFF TGCGCCAGCAATTCACTCAATGAGCAGTTCTTC
TRBJ2-5 NA TRBV5-1 once CASSLARDTLLQETQYF TGCGCCAGCAGCTTGGCCCGGGACACACTCCTGCAAGAGACCCAGTACTTC
TRBJ2-3 NA TRBV27 NA CASRVLTQFTDTQYF TGTGCCAGCAGGGTTCTGACACAGTTCACAGATACGCAGTATTTT
TRBJ2-3 TRBD1 TRBV27 NA CASSSPLRDRSTDTQYF TGTGCCAGCAGTTCCCCCTTGAGGGACAGGAGCACAGATACGCAGTATTTT
TRBJ1-5 TRBD1 TRBV6-1 once CASRGDSGNRAQHF TGTGCCAGCAGAGGGGACAGCGGAAATCGGGCCCAGCATTTT
TRBJ2-1 NA TRBV7-2 NA CASSLGVLSYNEQFF TGTGCCAGCAGCTTAGGAGTCCTCTCCTACAATGAGCAGTTCTTC
TRBJ2-7 TRBD2 TRBV29-1 NA CSVVSRGGRWGEQYF TGCAGCGTTGTTTCCCGGGGCGGGAGATGGGGCGAGCAGTACTTC
TRBJ1-1 NA TRBV6-5 NA CASSYPPGRVGGEAFF TGTGCCAGCAGTTACCCCCCAGGTCGTGTGGGTGGTGAAGCTTTCTTT
TRBJ2-5 NA TRBV19 NA CASSIDLEVETQYF TGTGCCAGTAGTATAGATCTCGAGGTAGAGACCCAGTACTTC
TRBJ1-6 NA TRBV28 NA CASSSKTGLSPLHF TGTGCCAGCAGTTCCAAGACAGGTCTTTCACCCCTCCACTTT
TRBJ2-3 TRBD1 TRBV19 NA CASSNIRGQVDTQYF TGTGCCAGTAGCAACATAAGGGGGCAGGTAGATACGCAGTATTTT
TRBJ2-7 NA TRBV19 NA CASSIAPYSHYEQYF TGTGCCAGTAGTATAGCGCCCTACTCCCACTACGAGCAGTACTTC
TRBJ2-7 NA TRBV6-1 NA CASSSPSYEQYF TGTGCCAGCAGTTCCCCTTCCTACGAGCAGTACTTC
TRBJ1-1 NA TRBV28 NA CASGSGIEAFF TGTGCCAGCGGCTCGGGAATTGAAGCTTTCTTT
TRBJ2-1 TRBD1 TRBV13 NA CASSQTGDGEQFF TGTGCCAGCAGCCAGACAGGGGACGGTGAGCAGTTCTTC
TRBJ1-4 NA TRBV4-2 few CASSQEGALNEKLFF TGTGCCAGCAGCCAAGAGGGGGCTCTTAATGAAAAACTGTTTTTT
TRBJ1-4 NA TRBV28 NA CASTRLAVATNEKLFF TGTGCCAGCACCAGGCTGGCAGTTGCAACTAATGAAAAACTGTTTTTT
TRBJ1-5 TRBD1 TRBV28 NA CASSLGQGAWQPQHF TGTGCCAGCAGTTTGGGGCAGGGGGCTTGGCAGCCCCAGCATTTT
TRBJ2-3 NA TRBV18 once CASSPIEIDTDTQYF TGTGCCAGCTCACCAATTGAGATTGACACAGATACGCAGTATTTT
TRBJ2-2 NA TRBV10-3 NA CAISGLQVELFF TGTGCCATCAGTGGCCTTCAGGTGGAGCTGTTTTTT
TRBJ1-4 NA TRBV29-1 NA CSVEERTATNEKLFF TGCAGCGTTGAAGAAAGGACAGCAACTAATGAAAAACTGTTTTTT
TRBJ1-1 NA TRBV10-2 NA CASSDWRGGLNTEAFF TGCGCCAGCAGTGATTGGCGCGGTGGTCTGAACACTGAAGCTTTCTTT
TRBJ2-5 NA TRBV29-1 NA CSVPRLETQYF TGCAGCGTTCCCAGGCTGGAGACCCAGTACTTC
TRBJ1-5 NA TRBV28 NA CASSLGGYSNQPQHF TGTGCCAGCAGTTTGGGGGGTTATAGCAATCAGCCCCAGCATTTT
TRBJ1-4 NA TRBV18 NA CASSPSRAEYEKLFF TGTGCCAGCTCACCAAGCAGGGCTGAGTACGAAAAACTGTTTTTT
TRBJ2-3 NA TRBV13 NA CASSLGLVESTDTQYF TGTGCCAGCAGCTTAGGGTTGGTAGAAAGCACAGATACGCAGTATTTT
TRBJ1-2 TRBD1 TRBV28 NA CASSLGTGVPGYTF TGTGCCAGCAGTTTAGGGACAGGTGTACCTGGCTACACCTTC
TRBJ2-3 NA TRBV7-3 NA CASSQVATDTQYF TGTGCCAGCAGCCAAGTAGCCACAGATACGCAGTATTTT